The present TCR beta chain was sequenced within a study of T cells in Graves' hyperthyroidism and ophthalmopathy. This clonotype was detected only a few times. Researchers took RNA transcripts and amplified the TCR beta CDR3 regions from them. HTBI primers were employed in a first-round RT-PCR of the TCR CDR3. MiXCR, applied by TCRdb to the multiplex PCR reads, yields one record per CDR3 protein. Seen here are about 620,000 distinct CDR3 sequences, roughly 16% observed once, and the top ten hold approximately 3.9%. This CDR3 has 16 amino acids. With V trimmed by 0 bases and J by 3 bases, 8 bases remained unmatched. CDR1 is SGDLS, CDR2 YYNGEE, per germline.

The chain combines TRBV9 with TRBJ1-2; 7 bases are a match to TRBD1. This receptor was identified in a woman in her thirties with Graves' hyperthyroidism. The sequenced sample was blood. The chain's CDR3 is CASSVDEEQGYYGYTF. Written as DNA, the CDR3 is TGTGCCAGCAGCGTAGACGAGGAACAGGGGTACTATGGCTACACCTTC.